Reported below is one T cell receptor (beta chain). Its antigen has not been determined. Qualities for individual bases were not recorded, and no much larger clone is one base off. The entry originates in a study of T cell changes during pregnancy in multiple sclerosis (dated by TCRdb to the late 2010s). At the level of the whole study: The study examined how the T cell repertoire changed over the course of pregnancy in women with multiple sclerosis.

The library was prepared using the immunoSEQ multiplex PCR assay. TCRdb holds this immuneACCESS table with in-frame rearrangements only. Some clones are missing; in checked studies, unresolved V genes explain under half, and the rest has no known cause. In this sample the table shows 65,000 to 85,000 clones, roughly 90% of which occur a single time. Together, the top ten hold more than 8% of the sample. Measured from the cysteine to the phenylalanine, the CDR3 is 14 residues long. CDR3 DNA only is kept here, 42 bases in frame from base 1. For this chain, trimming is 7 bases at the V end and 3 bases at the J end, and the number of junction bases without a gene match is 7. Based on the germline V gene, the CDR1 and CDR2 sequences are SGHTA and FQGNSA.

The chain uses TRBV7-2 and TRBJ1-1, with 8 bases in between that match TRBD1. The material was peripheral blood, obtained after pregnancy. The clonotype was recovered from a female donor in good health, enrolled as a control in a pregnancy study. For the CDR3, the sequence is CASIIDRGDTEAFF. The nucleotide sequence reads TGTGCCAGCATTATAGACAGGGGAGACACTGAAGCTTTCTTT. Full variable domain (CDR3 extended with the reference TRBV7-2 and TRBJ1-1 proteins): GAGVSQSPSNKVTEKGKDVELRCDPISGHTALYWYRQSLGQGLEFLIYFQGNSAPDKSGLPSDRFSAERTGGSVSTLTIQRTQQEDSAVYLCASIIDRGDTEAFFGQGTRLTVV.